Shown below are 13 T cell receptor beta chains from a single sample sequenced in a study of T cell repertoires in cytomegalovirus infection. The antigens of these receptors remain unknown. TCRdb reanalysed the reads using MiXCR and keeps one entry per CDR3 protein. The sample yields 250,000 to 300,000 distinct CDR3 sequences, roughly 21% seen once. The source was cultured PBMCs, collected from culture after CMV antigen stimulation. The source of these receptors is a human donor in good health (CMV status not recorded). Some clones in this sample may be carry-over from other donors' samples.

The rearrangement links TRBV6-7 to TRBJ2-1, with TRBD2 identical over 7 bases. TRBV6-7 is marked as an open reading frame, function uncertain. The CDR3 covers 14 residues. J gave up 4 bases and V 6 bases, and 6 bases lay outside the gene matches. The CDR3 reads CASRELAFYNEQFF. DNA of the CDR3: TGTGCCAGCAGGGAACTAGCGTTTTACAATGAGCAGTTCTTC.

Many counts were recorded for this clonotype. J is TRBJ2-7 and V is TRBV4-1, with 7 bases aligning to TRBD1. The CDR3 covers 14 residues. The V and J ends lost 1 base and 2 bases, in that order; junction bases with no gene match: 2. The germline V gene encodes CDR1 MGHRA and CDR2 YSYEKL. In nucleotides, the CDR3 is TGCGCCAGCAGCCAAGGACAGGGAACCTACGAGCAGTACTTC. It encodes CASSQGQGTYEQYF.

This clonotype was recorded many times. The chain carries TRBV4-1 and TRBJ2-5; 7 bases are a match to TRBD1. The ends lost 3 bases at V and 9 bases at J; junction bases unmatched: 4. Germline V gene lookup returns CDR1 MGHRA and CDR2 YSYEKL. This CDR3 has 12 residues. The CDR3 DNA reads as TGCGCCAGCAGCCATTACGACAGGGCCCAGTACTTC. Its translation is CASSHYDRAQYF.

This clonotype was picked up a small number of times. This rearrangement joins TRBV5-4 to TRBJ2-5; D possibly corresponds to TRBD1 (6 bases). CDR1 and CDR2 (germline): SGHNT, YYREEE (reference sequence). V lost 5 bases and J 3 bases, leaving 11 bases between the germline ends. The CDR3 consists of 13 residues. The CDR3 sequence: CASRPRGEETQYF. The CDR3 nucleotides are TGTGCCAGCAGACCCAGGGGCGAAGAGACCCAGTACTTC.

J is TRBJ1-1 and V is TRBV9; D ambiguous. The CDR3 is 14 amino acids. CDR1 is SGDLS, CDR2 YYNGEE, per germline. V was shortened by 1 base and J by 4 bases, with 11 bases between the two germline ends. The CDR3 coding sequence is TGTGCCAGCAGCGTAAGGGCTGGACTCACTGAAGCTTTCTTT. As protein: CASSVRAGLTEAFF.

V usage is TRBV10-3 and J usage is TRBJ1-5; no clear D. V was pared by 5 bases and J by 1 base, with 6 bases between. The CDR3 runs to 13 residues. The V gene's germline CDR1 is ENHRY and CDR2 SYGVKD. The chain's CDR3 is CAISPGSNQPQHF. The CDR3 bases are TGTGCCATCAGTCCAGGAAGCAATCAGCCCCAGCATTTT.

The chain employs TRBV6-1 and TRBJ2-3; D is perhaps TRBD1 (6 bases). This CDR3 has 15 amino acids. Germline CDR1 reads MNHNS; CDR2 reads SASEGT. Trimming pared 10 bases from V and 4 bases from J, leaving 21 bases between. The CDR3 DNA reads TGTGCCACCACCGCAGGGCCCGAGGGGGCAGATACGCAGTATTTT. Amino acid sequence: CATTAGPEGADTQYF.

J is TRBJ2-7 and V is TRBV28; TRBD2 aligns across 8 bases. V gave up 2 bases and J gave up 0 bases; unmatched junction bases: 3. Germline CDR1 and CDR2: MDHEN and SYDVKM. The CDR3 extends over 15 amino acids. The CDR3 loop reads CASSLTSGVSYEQYF. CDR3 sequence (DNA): TGTGCCAGCAGTTTAACTAGCGGAGTCTCCTACGAGCAGTACTTC. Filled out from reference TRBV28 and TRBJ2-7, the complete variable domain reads DVKVTQSSRYLVKRTGEKVFLECVQDMDHENMFWYRQDPGLGLRLIYFSYDVKMKEKGDIPEGYSVSREKKERFSLILESASTNQTSMYLCASSLTSGVSYEQYFGPGTRLTVT.

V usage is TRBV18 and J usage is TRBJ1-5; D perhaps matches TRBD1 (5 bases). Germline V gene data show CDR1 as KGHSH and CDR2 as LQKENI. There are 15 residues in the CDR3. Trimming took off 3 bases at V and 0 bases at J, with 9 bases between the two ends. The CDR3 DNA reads TGTGCCAGCTCACCGACAGAAAATAGCAATCAGCCCCAGCATTTT. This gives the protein CASSPTENSNQPQHF.

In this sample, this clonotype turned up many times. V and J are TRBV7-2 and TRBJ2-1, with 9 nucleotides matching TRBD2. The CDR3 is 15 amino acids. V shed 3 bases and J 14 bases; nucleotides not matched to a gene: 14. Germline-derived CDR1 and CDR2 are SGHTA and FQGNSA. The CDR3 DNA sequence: TGTGCCAGCAGCTTGGTGGCAGGGCGGGAGGGCGCTGAGTTCTTC. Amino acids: CASSLVAGREGAEFF.

In nucleotides, the CDR3 is TGCGCCAGCAGCCACGGGACTACCCCCACCGGGGAGCTGTTTTTT. Its protein product is CASSHGTTPTGELFF. The chain joins TRBV4-1 to TRBJ2-2; the match to TRBD2 covers 7 bases. The CDR3 contains 15 residues. Germline assignment: CDR1 MGHRA and CDR2 YSYEKL. Unmatched junction bases numbered 5, after V lost 3 bases and J lost 4 bases.

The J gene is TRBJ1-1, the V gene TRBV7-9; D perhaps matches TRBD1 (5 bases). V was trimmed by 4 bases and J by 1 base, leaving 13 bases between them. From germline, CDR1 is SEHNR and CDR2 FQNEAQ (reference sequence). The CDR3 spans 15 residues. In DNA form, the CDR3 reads TGTGCCAGCAGCTCTTTTGAAGGACAGAACACTGAAGCTTTCTTT. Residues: CASSSFEGQNTEAFF.

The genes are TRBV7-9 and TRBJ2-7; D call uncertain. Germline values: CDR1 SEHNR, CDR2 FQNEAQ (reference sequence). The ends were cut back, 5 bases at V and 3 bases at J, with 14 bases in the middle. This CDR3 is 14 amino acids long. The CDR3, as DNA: TGTGCCAGCAGCATCAGTGATGCCAGCTACGAGCAGTACTTC. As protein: CASSISDASYEQYF.